This is a list of T cell receptor beta chains from one sample in a study of control samples from healthy donors and cancer patients. Method: immunoSEQ multiplex PCR; TCRdb's copy keeps in-frame clones and lacks some. Of roughly 30,000 clones listed, roughly 89% were seen once; the top ten hold approximately 1.5%. The sequencing sample was made of PBMCs. The receptors here all came from a woman in her 40s with lung cancer. CDR3s include the opening cysteine and the closing phenylalanine or tryptophan. A D gene is named only where the DNA matches it firmly. Clone sizes are given selectively: once, few, many, or a class where the clone is expanded.

CDR3: CASSFTGTGYSPLHF; DNA: TGTGCCAGCAGTTTCACCGGGACAGGGTATTCACCCCTCCACTTT; V: TRBV2; J: TRBJ1-6; D: TRBD1; size: -
CDR3: CASSEARRGRNGYTF; DNA: TGTGCCAGCAGTGAAGCAAGGAGGGGGCGGAATGGCTACACCTTC; V: TRBV6-1; J: TRBJ1-2; D: TRBD1; size: -
CDR3: CASSTRDRGDGNTIYF; DNA: TGTGCCAGTAGTACTCGGGACAGGGGAGATGGAAACACCATATATTTT; V: TRBV19; J: TRBJ1-3; D: TRBD1; size: -
CDR3: CASSLDVDQHYGYTF; DNA: TGTGCCAGCAGCTTAGACGTTGACCAGCACTATGGCTACACCTTC; V: TRBV7-2; J: TRBJ1-2; D: -; size: few
CDR3: CASSLRVTEAFF; DNA: TGTGCCAGCAGTTTACGGGTCACTGAAGCTTTCTTT; V: TRBV28; J: TRBJ1-1; D: -; size: -
CDR3: CASSTSRGGSYNSPLHF; DNA: TGTGCCAGCAGTACCAGCCGCGGGGGCTCCTATAATTCACCCCTCCACTTT; V: TRBV25-1; J: TRBJ1-6; D: -; size: -
CDR3: CASSEALSTGQSYGYTF; DNA: TGTGCCAGCAGTGAAGCACTATCGACGGGACAATCTTATGGCTACACCTTC; V: TRBV2; J: TRBJ1-2; D: -; size: few
CDR3: CASSLAPGNSPLHF; DNA: TGTGCCAGCAGTTTAGCCCCAGGGAATTCACCCCTCCACTTT; V: TRBV28; J: TRBJ1-6; D: -; size: -
CDR3: CASSLGTGEGNTIYF; DNA: TGTGCCAGCAGCCTCGGGACAGGGGAGGGAAACACCATATATTTT; V: TRBV5-5; J: TRBJ1-3; D: TRBD1; size: once
CDR3: CASSLLTEANYGYTF; DNA: TGTGCCAGCAGTTTGTTAACGGAAGCTAACTATGGCTACACCTTC; V: TRBV28; J: TRBJ1-2; D: -; size: few
CDR3: CASSPRQEKVEQYF; DNA: TGTGCCAGCAGTCCACGACAGGAAAAGGTCGAGCAGTACTTC; V: TRBV28; J: TRBJ2-7; D: -; size: -
CDR3: CASSLEGGYGYTF; DNA: TGTGCCAGCAGTTTGGAGGGGGGCTATGGCTACACCTTC; V: TRBV12-3/TRBV12-4; J: TRBJ1-2; D: -; size: once
CDR3: CASSSDRVRAFF; DNA: TGTGCCAGCAGCTCGGACCGAGTTAGGGCTTTCTTT; V: TRBV5-5; J: TRBJ1-1; D: -; size: -
CDR3: CASSPPLTGRAEAFF; DNA: TGTGCCAGCAGCCCTCCCTTGACAGGGAGGGCTGAAGCTTTCTTT; V: TRBV7-6; J: TRBJ1-1; D: TRBD1; size: -
CDR3: CATYRTHGYTF; DNA: TGTGCCACCTACAGGACCCATGGCTACACCTTC; V: TRBV12-3/TRBV12-4; J: TRBJ1-2; D: -; size: -
CDR3: CASSYPGSMRDTQYF; DNA: TGTGCCAGCAGTTACCCCGGCTCCATGAGAGATACGCAGTATTTT; V: TRBV6-2/TRBV6-3; J: TRBJ2-3; D: -; size: -
CDR3: CASSLYPPSGTGELFF; DNA: TGTGCCAGCAGTTTATACCCGCCCTCGGGCACCGGGGAACTGTTTTTT; V: TRBV27; J: TRBJ2-2; D: -; size: -
CDR3: CASSEDRGRGGTDTQYF; DNA: TGTGCCAGCAGTGAGGACAGGGGGCGCGGTGGCACAGATACGCAGTATTTT; V: TRBV2; J: TRBJ2-3; D: TRBD1; size: -
CDR3: CASSLQESSYEQYF; DNA: TGTGCCAGCAGCTTACAGGAGAGCTCCTACGAGCAGTACTTC; V: TRBV7-2; J: TRBJ2-7; D: -; size: -
CDR3: CASSISGRGNQPQHF; DNA: TGTGCCAGTAGTATTTCGGGACGTGGCAATCAGCCCCAGCATTTT; V: TRBV19; J: TRBJ1-5; D: -; size: -
CDR3: CASSSLAGGTTDTQYF; DNA: TGTGCCAGCAGCTCCTTAGCGGGGGGCACCACAGATACGCAGTATTTT; V: TRBV11-2; J: TRBJ2-3; D: TRBD2; size: -
CDR3: CASSDSGTGISGELFF; DNA: TGTGCCAGCAGTGATTCCGGGACAGGGATTTCCGGGGAGCTGTTTTTT; V: TRBV25-1; J: TRBJ2-2; D: TRBD1; size: -
CDR3: CASSGSYGYTF; DNA: TGCGCCAGCTCGGGCAGTTATGGCTACACCTTC; V: TRBV5-1; J: TRBJ1-2; D: -; size: -
CDR3: CATTRDPEETQYF; DNA: TGTGCCACCACAAGGGACCCGGAGGAGACCCAGTACTTC; V: TRBV19; J: TRBJ2-5; D: -; size: -
CDR3: CASSFGQGDYNEQFF; DNA: TGTGCCAGCAGCTTTGGGCAGGGGGACTACAATGAGCAGTTCTTC; V: TRBV11-3; J: TRBJ2-1; D: TRBD1; size: -
CDR3: CASSLLAKNIQYF; DNA: TGTGCCAGCAGTTTACTAGCCAAAAACATTCAGTACTTC; V: TRBV12-3/TRBV12-4; J: TRBJ2-4; D: -; size: few
CDR3: CASSVGFRYTF; DNA: TGTGCCAGTAGTGTAGGGTTTCGCTACACCTTC; V: TRBV19; J: TRBJ1-2; D: -; size: -
CDR3: CASSFAGYNSPLHF; DNA: TGTGCCAGCAGCTTCGCAGGGTATAATTCACCCCTCCACTTT; V: TRBV5-5; J: TRBJ1-6; D: -; size: -
CDR3: CASSEGLAGGAQETQYF; DNA: TGTGCCAGCAGTGAAGGACTAGCGGGGGGAGCCCAAGAGACCCAGTACTTC; V: TRBV2; J: TRBJ2-5; D: TRBD2; size: -